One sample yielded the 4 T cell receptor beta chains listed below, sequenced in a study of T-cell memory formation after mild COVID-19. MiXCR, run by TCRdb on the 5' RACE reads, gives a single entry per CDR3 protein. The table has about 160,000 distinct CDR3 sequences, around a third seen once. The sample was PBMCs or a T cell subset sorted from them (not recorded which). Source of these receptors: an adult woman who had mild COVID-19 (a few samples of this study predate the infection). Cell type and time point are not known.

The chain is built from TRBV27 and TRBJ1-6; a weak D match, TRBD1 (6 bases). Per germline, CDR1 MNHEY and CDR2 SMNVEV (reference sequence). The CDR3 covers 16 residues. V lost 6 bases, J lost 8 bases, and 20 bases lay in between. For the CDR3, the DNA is TGTGCCAGCAGGGCCCTTGGGGGGGGGCTGGATTCACCCCTCCACTTT. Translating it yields CASRALGGGLDSPLHF.

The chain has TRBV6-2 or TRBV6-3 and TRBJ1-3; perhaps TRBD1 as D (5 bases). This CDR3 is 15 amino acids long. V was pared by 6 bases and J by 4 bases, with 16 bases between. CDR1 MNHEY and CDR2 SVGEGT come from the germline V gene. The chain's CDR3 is CASRRYGTAGNTIYF. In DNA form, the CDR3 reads TGTGCCAGCAGGAGATACGGGACGGCGGGAAACACCATATATTTT.

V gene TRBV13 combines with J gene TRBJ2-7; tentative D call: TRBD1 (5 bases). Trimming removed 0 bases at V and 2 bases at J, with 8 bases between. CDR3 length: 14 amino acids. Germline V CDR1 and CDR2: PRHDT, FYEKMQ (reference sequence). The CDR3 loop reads CASSLGDTAYEQYF. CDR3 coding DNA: TGTGCCAGCAGCTTAGGGGACACGGCCTACGAGCAGTACTTC.

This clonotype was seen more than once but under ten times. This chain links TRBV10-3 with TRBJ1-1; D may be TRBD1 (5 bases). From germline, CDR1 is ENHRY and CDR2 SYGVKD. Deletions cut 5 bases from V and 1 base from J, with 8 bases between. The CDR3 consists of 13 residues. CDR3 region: CAISLQENTEAFF. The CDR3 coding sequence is TGTGCCATCAGTCTACAGGAGAACACTGAAGCTTTCTTT.